This entry lists 28 T cell receptor beta chains sequenced from one sample in a study of cytomegalovirus exposure and HLA in healthy donors. The study ran its PCR with 60 Vbeta and 13 Jbeta primers. Generated by immunoSEQ multiplex PCR, the TCRdb table keeps only in-frame clones and is missing some. The profile shows 150,000 to 200,000 clones, approximately 80% of them singletons. Material for sequencing was PBMCs. Receptor source: a man younger than 30 in good health and CMV-seropositive.

This clone is a singleton in its sample. V gene TRBV7-3 combines with J gene TRBJ2-5, with D possibly being TRBD2 (7 bases). In germline, CDR1 is SGHTA, CDR2 FQGTGA. Trimming took 5 bases from V and 5 from J, leaving 18 bases between them. This CDR3 region has 15 residues. CDR3 in DNA: TGTGCCAGCAGCCTAGTGGGGGGGCTTAAGGAGACCCAGTACTTC. It encodes CASSLVGGLKETQYF.

V usage is TRBV7-9 and J usage is TRBJ1-1; 8 positions agree with TRBD1. The CDR3 spans 14 residues. Trimming took 4 bases from V and 8 from J; bases not matched to a gene: 9. Per the germline V gene, CDR1 is SEHNR and CDR2 is FQNEAQ (reference sequence). The CDR3: CASSSPDRELEAFF. The CDR3 DNA sequence: TGTGCCAGCAGCTCCCCGGACAGGGAATTGGAAGCTTTCTTT.

The chain couples TRBV14 to TRBJ2-7; D gene unclear. Trimming left V 4 bases short and J 4 bases short, with 5 bases between. Germline V gene sequence: CDR1 SGHDN, CDR2 FVKESK. The CDR3 contains 11 residues. The chain's CDR3 is CASSLHYEQYF. The CDR3 nucleotides are TGTGCCAGCAGCCTCCATTACGAGCAGTACTTC.

The chain recombines TRBV28 with TRBJ2-5; 8 bases agree with TRBD1. The assigned J gene may be wrong: the sequence end matches TRBJ2-7 better. CDR3 size: 15 residues. In germline, CDR1 is MDHEN, CDR2 SYDVKM. This chain's CDR3 is CASSLVKQGAYEQYF. The CDR3 bases are TGTGCCAGCAGTTTGGTGAAGCAGGGGGCGTACGAGCAGTACTTC.

This clone turned up a few times. This CDR3 is CASTRTGGLNEQFF. As DNA, the CDR3 is TGTGCCAGCACTAGGACAGGGGGGCTCAATGAGCAGTTCTTC. The genes are TRBV6-5 and TRBJ2-1; 10 bases align to TRBD1. V was pared by 7 bases and J by 6 bases, with 6 bases of the junction left unmatched. The CDR3 is made up of 14 amino acids. Germline V gene lookup returns CDR1 MNHEY and CDR2 SVGAGI.

This rearrangement joins TRBV6-6 to TRBJ1-1; 12 bases fit TRBD1. This CDR3 has 16 amino acids. Germline V gene lookup returns CDR1 MNHNY and CDR2 SVGAGI (reference sequence). V was clipped by 6 bases and J by 1 base; unmatched bases: 6. CDR3 sequence: CASSPGQGAGNTEAFF. The CDR3 DNA sequence: TGTGCCAGCAGCCCGGGACAGGGGGCCGGGAACACTGAAGCTTTCTTT.

The chain is built from TRBV4-2 and TRBJ2-3; 9 nucleotides align to TRBD2. In germline, CDR1 is LGHNA, CDR2 YNFKEQ. The CDR3 covers 17 residues. V shed 1 base and J 1 base; nucleotides not matched to a gene: 6. The CDR3 nucleotides read TGTGCCAGCAGCCAAGTAGGGGGACTAGCCGGCACAGATACGCAGTATTTT. This encodes CASSQVGGLAGTDTQYF.

J is TRBJ2-7 and V is TRBV10-3; D is perhaps TRBD1 (6 bases). Trimming removed 4 bases from V and 3 bases from J, with 10 bases in between. Germline lookup yields CDR1 ENHRY and CDR2 SYGVKD. The CDR3 is 13 residues long. CDR3 protein: CAISASRGYEQYF. The CDR3 DNA reads as TGTGCCATCAGTGCATCCAGGGGCTACGAGCAGTACTTC.

V gene TRBV11-3 combines with J gene TRBJ2-3; D is ambiguous. The germline V and J ends were trimmed by 4 bases and 0 bases, with 8 bases remaining between them. The CDR3 length is 14 residues. The V gene's germline CDR1 is SGHNT and CDR2 YENEEA. For the CDR3, the DNA is TGTGCCAGCAGCTCCTACCTGAGCACAGATACGCAGTATTTT. It translates to CASSSYLSTDTQYF. Combining the CDR3 with reference TRBV11-3 and TRBJ2-3 gives the whole variable domain EAGVVQSPRYKIIEKKQPVAFWCNPISGHNTLYWYLQNLGQGPELLIRYENEEAVDDSQLPKDRFSAERLKGVDSTLKIQPAELGDSAVYLCASSSYLSTDTQYFGPGTRLTVL.

The chain recombines TRBV7-3 with TRBJ1-1; D gene ambiguous. Germline assignment: CDR1 SGHTA and CDR2 FQGTGA. Trimming pared 4 bases from V and 0 bases from J, leaving 6 bases between. There are 13 residues in the CDR3. The CDR3 sequence is CASSSFMNTEAFF. The CDR3 DNA reads as TGTGCCAGCAGCTCCTTTATGAACACTGAAGCTTTCTTT.

CDR3 region: CASSLDRGGYTF. CDR3 in DNA: TGCGCCAGCAGCTTGGACAGGGGTGGCTACACCTTC. The chain uses TRBV5-1 and TRBJ1-2; 7 nucleotides agree with TRBD1. The germline gives CDR1 SGHRS, CDR2 YFSETQ. The ends lost 0 bases at V and 7 bases at J; junction bases unmatched: 0. The CDR3 length is 12 residues.

This clone appeared a single time. The rearrangement joins TRBV9 to TRBJ1-2, with 9 bases fitting TRBD1. The V gene end was trimmed by 0 bases and the J gene end by 8 bases; junction bases not matched to a gene: 2. Per germline, CDR1 SGDLS and CDR2 YYNGEE. The CDR3 length is 13 residues. The CDR3 DNA reads as TGTGCCAGCAGCGTAGGGGACAGGGAAGGCTACACCTTC. Translating it yields CASSVGDREGYTF.

This clone appeared a few times. The chain recombines TRBV28 with TRBJ1-2; 7 nucleotides line up with TRBD1. The V gene end was trimmed by 5 bases and the J gene end by 7 bases; junction bases not matched to a gene: 4. CDR1 and CDR2 from the germline V gene are MDHEN and SYDVKM. The CDR3 consists of 12 residues. This CDR3 is CASSPRTGGYTF. The DNA of the CDR3 is TGTGCCAGCAGTCCCCGGACAGGTGGCTACACCTTC.

This clone has a handful of counts. This chain uses TRBV7-2 with TRBJ1-1; TRBD1 is a possible D gene (5 bases). V dropped 5 bases and J dropped 3 bases, with 13 bases sitting between them. The CDR3 runs to 14 residues. Germline assignment: CDR1 SGHTA and CDR2 FQGNSA. This CDR3 reads CASSPYQGDTEAFF. The CDR3 DNA sequence: TGTGCCAGCAGCCCCTATCAGGGTGACACTGAAGCTTTCTTT.

This clone was counted a few times. The chain combines TRBV6-1 with TRBJ2-7, with D perhaps matching TRBD1 (5 bases). The CDR3 has 12 amino acids. Trimming took 11 bases from V and 2 from J, leaving 13 bases between them. Germline-derived CDR1 and CDR2 are MNHNS and SASEGT. CDR3 DNA: TGTGCCTGCCAGGGCATAGCCTACGAGCAGTACTTC. It encodes CACQGIAYEQYF.

The V call is TRBV4-2, the J call TRBJ2-7; tentative D call: TRBD2 (5 bases). From germline, CDR1 is LGHNA and CDR2 YNFKEQ. Trimming left V 0 bases short and J 2 bases short, with 11 bases between. The length of the CDR3 is 15 residues. The CDR3 region is CASSQDILTTYEQYF. CDR3 nucleotides: TGTGCCAGCAGCCAAGACATTCTGACTACCTACGAGCAGTACTTC.

The V call is TRBV19, the J call TRBJ1-1; D uncertain. The germline V gene has CDR1 LNHDA and CDR2 SQIVND (reference sequence). V was pared by 7 bases and J by 0 bases, with 12 bases between. This CDR3 comprises 14 residues. The CDR3, as DNA: TGTGCCAGTACTAAACGGGAAATGAACACTGAAGCTTTCTTT. Protein product: CASTKREMNTEAFF.

The chain uses TRBV5-1 and TRBJ2-5, with TRBD2 matching over 7 bases. Gene TRBJ2-7 matches the end of the DNA better, so the J call may be wrong. Per germline, CDR1 SGHRS and CDR2 YFSETQ. The CDR3 is made up of 14 amino acids. The CDR3 nucleotides are TGCGCCAGCAGCCCGGGGGGATGGGCCTACGAGCAGTACTTC. It specifies CASSPGGWAYEQYF.

The genes are TRBV28 and TRBJ1-2, with D perhaps TRBD1 (5 bases). The V end was cut by 8 bases, the J end by 6 bases, with 7 bases between. Germline-derived CDR1 and CDR2 are MDHEN and SYDVKM. This CDR3 has 10 amino acids. The CDR3 loop is CASDRDGYTF. The CDR3 DNA reads as TGTGCCAGCGACAGAGATGGCTACACCTTC.

This chain links TRBV11-2 with TRBJ2-7, with 8 bases fitting TRBD2. The CDR3 has 15 residues. V dropped 6 bases and J dropped 0; count of bases not matched to a gene: 7. In germline, CDR1 is SGHAT, CDR2 FQNNGV. CDR3 in DNA: TGTGCCAGCAGATCCCTCCGGGAGGGCTCCTACGAGCAGTACTTC. It specifies CASRSLREGSYEQYF.

V gene TRBV10-1 combines with J gene TRBJ2-3, with TRBD1 as a possible D gene (6 bases). Germline V CDR1 and CDR2: WNHNN, SYGVQD (reference sequence). CDR3 size: 13 residues. With 6 bases removed from V and 5 bases from J, the gap between germline ends came to 12 bases. CDR3 residues: CASSQGSRDTQYF. CDR3 DNA sequence: TGCGCCAGCAGCCAGGGGAGTCGAGATACGCAGTATTTT.

This clone was detected only a few times. The chain combines TRBV6-5 with TRBJ1-4, with D possibly matching TRBD1 (6 bases). Trimming left V 7 bases short and J 4 bases short, with 16 bases between. Germline V lookup: CDR1 MNHEY, CDR2 SVGAGI. CDR3 length: 15 residues. The CDR3 nucleotides are TGTGCCAGCAAGCCAACACAGGGTGGTAATGAAAAACTGTTTTTT. Translation gives CASKPTQGGNEKLFF.

This clone was seen a single time. The chain links TRBV10-2 to TRBJ1-2; maybe TRBD1 (6 bases). Trimming shortened V by 7 bases and J by 0 bases, and 12 bases separated the two germline ends. The CDR3 runs 14 residues. Germline CDR1 WSHSY, CDR2 SAAADI. In DNA, the CDR3 is TGCGCCAGCAAACCGCAGGGGACTAACTATGGCTACACCTTC. Its protein is CASKPQGTNYGYTF.

This sequence joins TRBV7-2 and TRBJ2-1, with 12 bases that match TRBD1. CDR3 length: 17 residues. The V gene's germline CDR1 is SGHTA and CDR2 FQGNSA. Germline trimming cut 5 bases from V and 8 bases from J; bases unmatched to any gene: 13. The CDR3, as DNA: TGTGCCAGCAGCCTATACTCCGGGACAGGGGGCATATATGAGCAGTTCTTC. Its protein product is CASSLYSGTGGIYEQFF.

The rearrangement links TRBV5-3 to TRBJ2-7, with TRBD1 identical over 8 bases. TRBV5-3 carries the ORF label, with uncertain function. V was pared by 6 bases and J by 2 bases, with 10 bases of the junction left unmatched. The CDR3 has 15 residues. The CDR3 region is CARTWQGQGTYEQYF. DNA of the CDR3: TGTGCCAGAACCTGGCAAGGACAGGGAACCTACGAGCAGTACTTC.

The chain employs TRBV7-9 and TRBJ1-1; D might be TRBD1 (5 bases). Between the trimmed V and J ends, which lost 1 base and 5 bases, there was a span of 11 bases. CDR3 size: 14 residues. The germline V gene has CDR1 SEHNR and CDR2 FQNEAQ (reference sequence). This CDR3 reads CASSLDQGLTEAFF. Here the CDR3 DNA reads TGTGCCAGCAGCTTAGATCAGGGTCTGACTGAAGCTTTCTTT.

In its sample, this clone was seen a few times. J is TRBJ2-3 and V is TRBV6-4, with TRBD2 as a possible D gene (7 bases). Germline CDR1 is MRHNA and CDR2 is SNTAGT. Trimming took off 3 bases at V and 4 bases at J, with 14 bases between the two ends. CDR3 length equals 15 residues. The DNA of the CDR3 is TGTGCCAGCAGTGATACCGTGGGGGGGCCAGATACGCAGTATTTT. Translation: CASSDTVGGPDTQYF.

This chain uses TRBV7-8 with TRBJ2-7, with a possible D match to TRBD2 (6 bases). The CDR3 has 17 amino acids. Per the germline V gene, CDR1 is SGHVS and CDR2 is FQNEAQ. The V end lost 5 bases, the J end lost 0 bases, and 20 bases lay between the germline ends. CDR3 region: CASSHLPGGKSSYEQYF. CDR3 bases: TGTGCCAGCAGCCACCTCCCCGGGGGAAAAAGCTCCTACGAGCAGTACTTC.